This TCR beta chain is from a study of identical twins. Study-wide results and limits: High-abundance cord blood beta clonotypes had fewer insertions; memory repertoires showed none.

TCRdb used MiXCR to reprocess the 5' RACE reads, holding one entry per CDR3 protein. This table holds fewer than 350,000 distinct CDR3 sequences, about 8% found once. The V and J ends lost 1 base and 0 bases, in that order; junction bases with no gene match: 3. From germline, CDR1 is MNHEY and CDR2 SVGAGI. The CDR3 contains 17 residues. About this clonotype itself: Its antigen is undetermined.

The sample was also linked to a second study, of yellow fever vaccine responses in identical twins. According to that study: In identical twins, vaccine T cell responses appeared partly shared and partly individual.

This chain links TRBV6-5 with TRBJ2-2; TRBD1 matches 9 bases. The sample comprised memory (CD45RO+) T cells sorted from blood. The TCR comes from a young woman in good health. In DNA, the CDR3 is TGTGCCAGCAGTTACTTGAGACAGGGGGCGAACACCGGGGAGCTGTTTTTT. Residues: CASSYLRQGANTGELFF.